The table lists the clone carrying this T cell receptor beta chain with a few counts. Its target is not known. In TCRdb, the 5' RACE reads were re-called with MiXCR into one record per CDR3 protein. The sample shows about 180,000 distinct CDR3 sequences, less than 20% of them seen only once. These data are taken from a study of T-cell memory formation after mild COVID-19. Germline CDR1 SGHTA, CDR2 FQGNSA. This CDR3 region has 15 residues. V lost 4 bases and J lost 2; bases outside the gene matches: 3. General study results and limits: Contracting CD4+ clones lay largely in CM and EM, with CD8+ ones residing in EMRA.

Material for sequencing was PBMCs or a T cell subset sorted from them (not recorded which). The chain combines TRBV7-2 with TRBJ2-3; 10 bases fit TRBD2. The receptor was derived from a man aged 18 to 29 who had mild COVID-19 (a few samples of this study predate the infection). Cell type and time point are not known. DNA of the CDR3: TGTGCCAGCAGCTCCGGACTAGCGGTCACAGATACGCAGTATTTT. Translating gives CASSSGLAVTDTQYF.